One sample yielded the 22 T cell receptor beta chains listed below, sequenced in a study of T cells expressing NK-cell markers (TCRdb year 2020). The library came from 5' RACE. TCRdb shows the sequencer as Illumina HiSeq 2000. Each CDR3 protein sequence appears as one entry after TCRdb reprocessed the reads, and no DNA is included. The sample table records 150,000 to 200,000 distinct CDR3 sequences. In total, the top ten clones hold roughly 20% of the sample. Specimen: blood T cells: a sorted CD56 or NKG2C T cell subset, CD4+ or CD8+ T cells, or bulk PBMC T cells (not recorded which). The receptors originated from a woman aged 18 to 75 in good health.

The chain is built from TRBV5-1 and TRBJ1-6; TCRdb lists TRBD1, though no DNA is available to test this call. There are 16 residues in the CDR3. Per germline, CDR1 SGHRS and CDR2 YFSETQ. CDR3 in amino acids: CASSLTPGTAPSPLHF.

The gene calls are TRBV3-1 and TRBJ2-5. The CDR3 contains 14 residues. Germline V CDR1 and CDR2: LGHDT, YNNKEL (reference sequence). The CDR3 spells CASSHSASQETQYF.

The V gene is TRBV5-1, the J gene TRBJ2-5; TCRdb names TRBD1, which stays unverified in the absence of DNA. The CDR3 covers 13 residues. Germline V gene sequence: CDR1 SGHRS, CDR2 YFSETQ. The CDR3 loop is CASSPGLGETQYF.

CDR3 sequence: CASSLTSTGTTEAFF. V usage is TRBV7-3 and J usage is TRBJ1-1; TCRdb indicates TRBD1, and absent DNA this call remains unverified. CDR1 SGHTA and CDR2 FQGTGA come from the germline V gene. The CDR3 spans 15 residues.

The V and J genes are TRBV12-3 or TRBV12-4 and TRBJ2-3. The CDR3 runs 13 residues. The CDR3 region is CASTLRIADTQYF.

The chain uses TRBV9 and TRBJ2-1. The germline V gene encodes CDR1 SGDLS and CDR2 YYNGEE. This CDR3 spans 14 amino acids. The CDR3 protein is CASSVAGLHNEQFF.

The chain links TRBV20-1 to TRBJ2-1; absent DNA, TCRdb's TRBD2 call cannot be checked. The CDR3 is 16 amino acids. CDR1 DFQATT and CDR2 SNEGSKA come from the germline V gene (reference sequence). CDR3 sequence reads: CSAGLADPSSYNEQFF.

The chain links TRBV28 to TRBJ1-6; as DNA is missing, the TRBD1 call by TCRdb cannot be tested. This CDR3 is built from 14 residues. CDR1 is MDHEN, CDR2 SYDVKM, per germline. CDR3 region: CASSSDSMGRPLHF.

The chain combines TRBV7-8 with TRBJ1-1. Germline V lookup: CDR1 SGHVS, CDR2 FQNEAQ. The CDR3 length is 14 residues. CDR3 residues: CASSLSRQNTEAFF.

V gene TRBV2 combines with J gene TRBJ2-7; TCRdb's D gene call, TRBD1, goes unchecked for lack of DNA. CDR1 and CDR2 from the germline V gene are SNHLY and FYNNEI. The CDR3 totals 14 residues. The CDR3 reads CASSVLAGQYEQYF.

The CDR3 here is CSAANSGSSYEQYF. The chain uses TRBV20-1 and TRBJ2-7; lacking DNA, the TRBD2 call made by TCRdb goes unchecked. Per the germline V gene, CDR1 is DFQATT and CDR2 is SNEGSKA (reference sequence). The CDR3 loop spans 14 amino acids.

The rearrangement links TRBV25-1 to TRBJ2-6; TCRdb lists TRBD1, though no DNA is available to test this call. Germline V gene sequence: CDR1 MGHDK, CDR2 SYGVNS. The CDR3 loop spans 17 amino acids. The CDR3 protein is CASSSEWGVSGANVLTF.

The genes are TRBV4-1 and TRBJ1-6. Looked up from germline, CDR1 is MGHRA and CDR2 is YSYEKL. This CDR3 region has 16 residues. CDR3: CASSQDPENYNSPLHF.

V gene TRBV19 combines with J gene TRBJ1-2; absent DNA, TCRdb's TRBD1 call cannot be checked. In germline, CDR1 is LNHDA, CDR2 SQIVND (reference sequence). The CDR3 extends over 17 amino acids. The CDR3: CASSISSRTSTHHGYTF.

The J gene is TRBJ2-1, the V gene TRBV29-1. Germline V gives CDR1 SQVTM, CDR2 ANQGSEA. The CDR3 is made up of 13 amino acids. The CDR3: CSVEGGKYNEQFF.

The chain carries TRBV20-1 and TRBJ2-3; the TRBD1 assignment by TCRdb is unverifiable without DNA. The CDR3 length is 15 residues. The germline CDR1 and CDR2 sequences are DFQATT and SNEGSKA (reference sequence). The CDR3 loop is CSASPDRGQRDTQYF.

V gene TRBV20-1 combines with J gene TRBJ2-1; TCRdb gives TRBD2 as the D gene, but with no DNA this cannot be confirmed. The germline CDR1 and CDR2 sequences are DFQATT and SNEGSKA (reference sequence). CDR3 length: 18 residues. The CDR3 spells CSARDAGASGRMYNEQFF.

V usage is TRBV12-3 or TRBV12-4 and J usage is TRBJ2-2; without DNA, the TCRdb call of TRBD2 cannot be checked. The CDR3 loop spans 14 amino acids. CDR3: CASSLSGGVGELFF.

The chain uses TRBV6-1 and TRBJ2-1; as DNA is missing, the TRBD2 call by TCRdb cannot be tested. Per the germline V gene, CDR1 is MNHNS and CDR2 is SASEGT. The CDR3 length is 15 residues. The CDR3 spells CASRLAGGLYNEQFF.

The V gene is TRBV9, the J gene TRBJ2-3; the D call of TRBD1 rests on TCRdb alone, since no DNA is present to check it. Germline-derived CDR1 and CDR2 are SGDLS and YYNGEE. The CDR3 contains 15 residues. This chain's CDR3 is CASSVGIGETDTQYF.

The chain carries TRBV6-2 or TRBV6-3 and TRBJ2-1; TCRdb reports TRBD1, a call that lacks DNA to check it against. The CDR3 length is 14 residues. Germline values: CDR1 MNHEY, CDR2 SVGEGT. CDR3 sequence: CASSYEYRVNEQFF.

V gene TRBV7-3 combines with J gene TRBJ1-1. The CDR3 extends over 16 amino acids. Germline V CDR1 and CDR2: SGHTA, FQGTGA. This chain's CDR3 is CASSPLGGVTNTEAFF.